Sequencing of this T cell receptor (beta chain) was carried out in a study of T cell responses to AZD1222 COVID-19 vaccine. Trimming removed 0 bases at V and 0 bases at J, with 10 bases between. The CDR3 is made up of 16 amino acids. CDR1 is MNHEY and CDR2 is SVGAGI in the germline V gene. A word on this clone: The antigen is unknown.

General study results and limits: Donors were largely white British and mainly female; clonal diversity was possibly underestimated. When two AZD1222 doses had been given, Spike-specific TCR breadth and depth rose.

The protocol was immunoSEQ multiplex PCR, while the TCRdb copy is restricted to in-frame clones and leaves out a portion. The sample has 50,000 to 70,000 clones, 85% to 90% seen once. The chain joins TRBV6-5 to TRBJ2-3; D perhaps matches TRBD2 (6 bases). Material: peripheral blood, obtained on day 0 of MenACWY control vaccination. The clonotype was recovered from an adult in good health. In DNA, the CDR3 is TGTGCCAGCAGTTACTCACGGGAGACTAGCACAGATACGCAGTATTTT. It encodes CASSYSRETSTDTQYF.